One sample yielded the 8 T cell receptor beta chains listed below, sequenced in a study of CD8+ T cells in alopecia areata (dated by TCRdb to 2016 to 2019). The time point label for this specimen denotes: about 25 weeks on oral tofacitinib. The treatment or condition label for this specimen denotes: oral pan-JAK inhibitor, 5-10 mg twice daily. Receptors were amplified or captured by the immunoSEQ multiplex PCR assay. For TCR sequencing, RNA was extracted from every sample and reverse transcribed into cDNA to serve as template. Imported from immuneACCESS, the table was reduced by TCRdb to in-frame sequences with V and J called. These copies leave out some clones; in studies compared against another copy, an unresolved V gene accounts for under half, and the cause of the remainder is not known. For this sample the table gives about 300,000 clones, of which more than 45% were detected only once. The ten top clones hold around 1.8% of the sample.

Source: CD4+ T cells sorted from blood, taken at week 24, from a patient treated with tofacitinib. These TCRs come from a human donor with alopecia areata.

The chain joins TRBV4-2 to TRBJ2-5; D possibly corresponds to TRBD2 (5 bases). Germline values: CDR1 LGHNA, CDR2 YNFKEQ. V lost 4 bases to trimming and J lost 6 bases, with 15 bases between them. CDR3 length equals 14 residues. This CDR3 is CASSPDGREQTQYF. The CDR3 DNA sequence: TGTGCCAGCAGCCCGGACGGAAGGGAGCAGACCCAGTACTTC.

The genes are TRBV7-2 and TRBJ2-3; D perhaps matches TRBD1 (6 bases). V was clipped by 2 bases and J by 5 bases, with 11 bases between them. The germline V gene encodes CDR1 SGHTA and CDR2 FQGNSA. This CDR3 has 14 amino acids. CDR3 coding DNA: TGTGCCAGCAGCTTAAACAGGGAACTAGATACGCAGTATTTT. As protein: CASSLNRELDTQYF.

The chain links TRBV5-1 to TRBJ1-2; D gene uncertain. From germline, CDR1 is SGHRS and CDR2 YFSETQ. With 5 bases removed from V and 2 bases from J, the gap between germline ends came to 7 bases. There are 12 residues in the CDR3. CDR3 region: CASREANYGYTF. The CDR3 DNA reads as TGCGCCAGCAGAGAGGCAAACTATGGCTACACCTTC.

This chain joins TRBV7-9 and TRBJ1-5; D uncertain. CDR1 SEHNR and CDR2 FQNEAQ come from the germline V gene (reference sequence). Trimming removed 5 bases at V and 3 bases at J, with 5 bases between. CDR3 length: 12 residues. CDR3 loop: CASSRNNQPQHF. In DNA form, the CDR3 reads TGTGCCAGCAGCCGGAACAATCAGCCCCAGCATTTT.

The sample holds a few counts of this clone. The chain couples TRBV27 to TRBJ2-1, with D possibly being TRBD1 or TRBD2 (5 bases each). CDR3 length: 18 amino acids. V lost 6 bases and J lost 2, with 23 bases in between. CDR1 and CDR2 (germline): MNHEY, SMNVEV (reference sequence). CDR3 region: CASSPRVRGTRTYNEQFF. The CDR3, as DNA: TGTGCCAGCAGCCCCCGGGTGAGGGGAACGAGAACCTACAATGAGCAGTTCTTC.

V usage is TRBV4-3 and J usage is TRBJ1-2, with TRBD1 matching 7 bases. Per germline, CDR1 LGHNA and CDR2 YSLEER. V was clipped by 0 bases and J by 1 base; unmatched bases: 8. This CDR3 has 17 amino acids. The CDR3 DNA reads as TGCGCCAGCAGCCAAGATATAGGGACAGCGATTAACTATGGCTACACCTTC. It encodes CASSQDIGTAINYGYTF.

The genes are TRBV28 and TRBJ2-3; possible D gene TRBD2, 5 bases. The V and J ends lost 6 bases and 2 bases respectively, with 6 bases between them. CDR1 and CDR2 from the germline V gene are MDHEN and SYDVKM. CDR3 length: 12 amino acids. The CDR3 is CASSGVTDTQYF. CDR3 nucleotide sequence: TGTGCCAGCAGCGGGGTCACAGATACGCAGTATTTT.

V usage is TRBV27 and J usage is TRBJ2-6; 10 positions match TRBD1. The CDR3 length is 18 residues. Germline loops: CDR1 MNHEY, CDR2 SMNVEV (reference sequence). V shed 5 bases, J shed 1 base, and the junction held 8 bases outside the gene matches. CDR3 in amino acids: CASSPWTGGSSGANVLTF. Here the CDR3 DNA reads TGTGCCAGCAGTCCCTGGACAGGGGGTTCATCTGGGGCCAACGTCCTGACTTTC. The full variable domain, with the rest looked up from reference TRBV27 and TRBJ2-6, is EAQVTQNPRYLITVTGKKLTVTCSQNMNHEYMSWYRQDPGLGLRQIYYSMNVEVTDKGDVPEGYKVSRKEKRNFPLILESPSPNQTSLYFCASSPWTGGSSGANVLTFGAGSRLTVL.